Included here is one T cell receptor beta chain sequence, with context. Antigen unknown. The sample is drawn from a study of T cells in localized non-small cell lung cancer. General study findings and limits: Clonality peaked in uninvolved adjacent lung rather than tumor.

Trimming removed 0 bases from V and 5 bases from J, with 15 bases in between. Germline V gives CDR1 MNHNY, CDR2 SVGAGI (reference sequence). CDR3 size: 16 residues. Only in-frame clones appear in the TCRdb table, and some are missing; sequencing was by immunoSEQ multiplex PCR. The top ten hold over 12% of the sample, which has around 100,000 clones, 87% seen once. This sequence joins TRBV6-6 and TRBJ2-3, with D tentatively TRBD2 (7 bases). The origin of this receptor is a man aged 35 to 70 with stage I squamous cell lung carcinoma. The sample in question was peripheral blood, obtained before any cancer treatment. CDR3 in DNA: TGTGCCAGCAGTTACTCCTGGGGGGGCGGGGTAGATACGCAGTATTTT. Protein: CASSYSWGGGVDTQYF.